The 6 T cell receptor beta chains below all came from one sample that was sequenced in a study of OX40 agonist ivuxolimab in advanced cancers. Libraries were prepared by immunoSEQ multiplex PCR; TCRdb keeps only in-frame clonotypes and omits some of them. The repertoire has some 58,000 clones, about nine tenths of them found once; the top ten carry approximately 0.8%. The sample was CD4+ or CD8+ T cells sorted from blood, taken in a trial of the OX40 agonist ivuxolimab. These receptors were obtained from an adult with an advanced solid tumor such as melanoma, head and neck, liver or kidney cancer.

The rearrangement uses TRBV5-4 and TRBJ2-5, with 7 bases that match TRBD1. Germline V gives CDR1 SGHNT, CDR2 YYREEE (reference sequence). The CDR3 has 14 residues. J lost 2 bases, V lost 4 bases, and 5 bases had no gene match. CDR3 region: CASSKGTVQETQYF. CDR3 DNA sequence: TGTGCCAGCAGCAAGGGGACAGTGCAAGAGACCCAGTACTTC.

The rearrangement uses TRBV30 and TRBJ2-5; D could derive from TRBD1 or TRBD2 (5 bases each). V lost 4 bases and J lost 4, with 22 bases in between. The CDR3 has 16 amino acids. Germline CDR1 is GTSNPN and CDR2 is SVGIG (reference sequence). The CDR3 sequence: CAWNVGTLRNRETQYF. CDR3 DNA sequence: TGTGCCTGGAACGTGGGGACCTTAAGGAACAGAGAGACCCAGTACTTC.

This rearrangement joins TRBV14 to TRBJ2-5, with D hard to call. CDR1 and CDR2 (germline): SGHDN, FVKESK. V lost 3 bases and J lost 5, with 4 bases in between. The CDR3 length is 11 residues. The CDR3 protein is CASSHTETQYF. Here the CDR3 DNA reads TGTGCCAGCAGCCACACGGAGACCCAGTACTTC.

Only one count was recorded for this clone. The J gene is TRBJ2-7, the V gene TRBV4-2, with D perhaps given as TRBD1 or TRBD2 (6 bases each). The ends were cut back, 0 bases at V and 9 bases at J, with 12 bases in the middle. CDR1 and CDR2 from the germline V gene are LGHNA and YNFKEQ. The CDR3 is made up of 13 amino acids. The CDR3: CASSQEGGFGQYF. CDR3 DNA: TGTGCCAGCAGCCAAGAAGGGGGGTTCGGGCAGTACTTC.

The J gene is TRBJ2-1, the V gene TRBV5-6, with TRBD1 identical over 10 bases. Germline V gene lookup returns CDR1 SGHDT and CDR2 YYEEEE. The CDR3 has 17 amino acids. With V trimmed by 2 bases and J by 5 bases, 10 bases remained unmatched. CDR3 in amino acids: CASSFETGGLADNEQFF. The CDR3 DNA follows: TGTGCCAGCAGCTTCGAGACAGGGGGCCTAGCGGACAATGAGCAGTTCTTC.

There are a few counts of this clone. The chain couples TRBV28 to TRBJ1-2; D unresolved. This CDR3 has 14 amino acids. Germline loops: CDR1 MDHEN, CDR2 SYDVKM. V lost 4 bases, J lost 7 bases, and 16 bases lay in between. The CDR3 reads CASSSGPDGPGYTF. Here the CDR3 DNA reads TGTGCCAGCAGTTCGGGCCCCGACGGGCCTGGCTACACCTTC.